The T cell receptor (beta chain) under discussion was sequenced for a study of blood T cell repertoires in COVID-19. Followed over time, Seattle patients had been enrolled while infection was active. The table came from immunoSEQ multiplex PCR; TCRdb's copy has only in-frame clones and leaves some out. Of some 360,000 clones listed, around 90% are singletons. CDR1 is MNHEY, CDR2 SMNVEV, per germline (reference sequence). The CDR3 length is 13 residues. Deletions cut 5 bases from V and 9 bases from J, with 14 bases between. The table lists this clone with a few counts. Specimen: peripheral blood. J is TRBJ1-5 and V is TRBV27; D possibly corresponds to TRBD1 (6 bases). The clonotype originates from a woman aged 55-75 years with COVID-19, enrolled during active disease. This chain's CDR3 is CASSGQGFGPQHF. Here the CDR3 DNA reads TGTGCCAGCAGTGGGCAGGGGTTTGGGCCCCAGCATTTT.